The 32 T cell receptor beta chains given below trace back to one sample, sequenced in a study of cytomegalovirus exposure and HLA in healthy donors (dated 2017 in TCRdb). Libraries were built with the immunoSEQ multiplex PCR assay. For the multiplex PCR, a mixture combining 60 forward primers for TCR Vbeta segments and 13 reverse primers for TCR Jbeta segments was used. Here the immuneACCESS table is served through TCRdb, limited to in-frame sequences with V and J called. Missing clones are a known gap in these copies; in checked studies unresolved V genes cover under half, and the rest lacks a known reason. The sample yields approximately 140,000 clones; roughly 78% were counted once. Around 6.6% of the sample belongs to the ten largest clones. Sequencing was performed on PBMCs. The source of these receptors is a middle-aged man in good health and CMV-seropositive.

This rearrangement joins TRBV11-2 to TRBJ1-5, with D perhaps matching TRBD1 (6 bases). Germline V gene data show CDR1 as SGHAT and CDR2 as FQNNGV. V dropped 5 bases and J dropped 4 bases, with 15 bases sitting between them. CDR3 length: 15 residues. Here the CDR3 DNA reads TGTGCCAGCAGCCCCGGGACAAGCAGTAATCAGCCCCAGCATTTT. Its protein is CASSPGTSSNQPQHF.

The genes are TRBV9 and TRBJ2-3; TRBD2 matches at 9 bases. V trimming: 4 bases; J trimming: 5 bases; junction bases outside the gene matches: 14. In germline, CDR1 is SGDLS, CDR2 YYNGEE. This CDR3 is 17 amino acids long. CDR3 protein: CASSKTTSGQTGDTQYF. CDR3 DNA sequence: TGTGCCAGCAGCAAAACTACTAGCGGGCAAACGGGAGATACGCAGTATTTT.

This chain uses TRBV19 with TRBJ1-1; 7 bases line up with TRBD1. Germline CDR1 and CDR2: LNHDA and SQIVND (reference sequence). The CDR3 is 14 residues long. Trimming cost V 4 bases and J 1 base; bases outside gene matches: 3. The CDR3 is CASSTNRGNTEAFF. As DNA, the CDR3 is TGTGCCAGTAGTACCAACAGGGGGAACACTGAAGCTTTCTTT.

V and J are TRBV2 and TRBJ2-6, with D tentatively TRBD1 (6 bases). The CDR3 covers 15 residues. The ends were cut back, 10 bases at V and 3 bases at J, with 16 bases in the middle. Per the germline V gene, CDR1 is SNHLY and CDR2 is FYNNEI. The CDR3 sequence is CATPAGAVGANVLTF. As DNA, the CDR3 is TGTGCCACTCCCGCAGGGGCGGTTGGGGCCAACGTCCTGACTTTC.

V gene TRBV5-4 combines with J gene TRBJ2-4, with 9 bases identical to TRBD1. The length of the CDR3 is 16 residues. Trimming took 4 bases from V and 1 from J; bases not matched to a gene: 6. The germline gives CDR1 SGHNT, CDR2 YYREEE (reference sequence). CDR3 coding DNA: TGTGCCAGCAGCAACCGGGACAGGGAGGCCAAAAACATTCAGTACTTC. It translates to CASSNRDREAKNIQYF.

This rearrangement joins TRBV27 to TRBJ1-1, with D unresolved. Trimming removed 3 bases from V and 5 bases from J, with 16 bases in between. The CDR3 contains 15 residues. From germline, CDR1 is MNHEY and CDR2 SMNVEV (reference sequence). This CDR3 reads CASSFIPTEWTEAFF. For the CDR3, the DNA is TGTGCCAGCAGTTTCATCCCGACGGAGTGGACTGAAGCTTTCTTT.

This rearrangement joins TRBV28 to TRBJ2-5, with 10 bases identical to TRBD1. The V segment lost 2 bases and the J segment 5 bases; nucleotides outside the gene matches: 8. Looked up from germline, CDR1 is MDHEN and CDR2 is SYDVKM. This CDR3 has 16 residues. CDR3 DNA: TGTGCCAGCAGTTTACTCGGGACAGGGGTGTCGGAGACCCAGTACTTC. Amino acid sequence: CASSLLGTGVSETQYF.

The rearrangement joins TRBV6-5 to TRBJ2-7; 11 positions agree with TRBD1. The V segment lost 7 bases and the J segment 4 bases; nucleotides outside the gene matches: 6. Germline-derived CDR1 and CDR2 are MNHEY and SVGAGI. This CDR3 has 14 residues. The CDR3 here is CASNGQGAMYEQYF. CDR3 bases: TGTGCCAGCAATGGACAGGGGGCGATGTACGAGCAGTACTTC.

The chain employs TRBV5-4 and TRBJ2-7; tentative D call: TRBD2 (7 bases). V was shortened by 1 base and J by 5 bases, with 13 bases between the two germline ends. This CDR3 contains 14 residues. Germline-derived CDR1 and CDR2 are SGHNT and YYREEE (reference sequence). CDR3 in DNA: TGTGCCAGCAGCTTGCGGGGGGCGCACGACGAGCAGTACTTC. Its protein is CASSLRGAHDEQYF.

The genes are TRBV5-1 and TRBJ2-1; D gene uncertain. This CDR3 is built from 16 residues. Deletions cut 0 bases from V and 2 bases from J, with 12 bases between. CDR1 is SGHRS and CDR2 is YFSETQ in the germline V gene. CDR3 loop: CASSLVVTLAYNEQFF. The CDR3 DNA reads as TGCGCCAGCAGCTTGGTGGTGACCCTAGCCTACAATGAGCAGTTCTTC.

This chain joins TRBV12-5 and TRBJ2-3; unclear D gene. CDR3 length equals 15 residues. The V gene lost 1 base and the J gene lost 2 bases, with 10 bases spanning the gap. The germline gives CDR1 LGHNT, CDR2 FRNRAP. This chain's CDR3 is CASGLDTLSTDTQYF. As DNA, the CDR3 is TGTGCTAGTGGTTTGGACACCCTTTCCACAGATACGCAGTATTTT.

This rearrangement joins TRBV5-1 to TRBJ2-7, with a weak D call TRBD2 (6 bases). The length of the CDR3 is 13 residues. With 5 bases removed from V and 2 bases from J, the gap between germline ends came to 11 bases. In germline, CDR1 is SGHRS, CDR2 YFSETQ. The CDR3: CASRGPGAYEQYF. CDR3 nucleotide sequence: TGCGCCAGCAGGGGGCCGGGGGCCTACGAGCAGTACTTC.

The chain links TRBV10-3 to TRBJ2-7; 8 positions agree with TRBD1. Germline-derived CDR1 and CDR2 are ENHRY and SYGVKD. V trimming: 1 base; J trimming: 5 bases; junction bases outside the gene matches: 4. This CDR3 contains 14 residues. The CDR3 region is CAISEYTGGDEQYF. CDR3 coding DNA: TGTGCCATCAGTGAGTACACAGGGGGTGACGAGCAGTACTTC.

This clone was found a few times. V gene TRBV19 combines with J gene TRBJ2-3; 9 positions agree with TRBD1. With 4 bases clipped from V and 6 bases from J, the junction kept 8 bases outside the gene matches. The CDR3 loop spans 15 amino acids. Germline CDR1 is LNHDA and CDR2 is SQIVND (reference sequence). The CDR3 bases are TGTGCCAGTAGTAGGACAGGGGAGGATTCGGATACGCAGTATTTT. Protein: CASSRTGEDSDTQYF.

This clone has only a few counts. The rearrangement uses TRBV28 and TRBJ2-7; weak D call: TRBD2 (6 bases). Trimming removed 5 bases at V and 2 bases at J, with 16 bases between. CDR1 is MDHEN, CDR2 SYDVKM, per germline. The CDR3 contains 15 residues. The CDR3 DNA sequence: TGTGCCAGCAGTATTCCGTCCGGGAGCGCCTACGAGCAGTACTTC. As protein: CASSIPSGSAYEQYF.

This chain connects TRBV4-2 to TRBJ1-1; a weak D match, TRBD1 (5 bases). The CDR3 spans 12 residues. Germline CDR1 reads LGHNA; CDR2 reads YNFKEQ. V was pared by 5 bases and J by 7 bases, with 11 bases between. CDR3 region: CASSFSTDEAFF. In DNA, the CDR3 is TGTGCCAGCAGCTTTTCGACAGATGAAGCTTTCTTT.

The V gene is TRBV6-1, the J gene TRBJ2-6, with a possible D match to TRBD2 (6 bases). Germline V gene lookup returns CDR1 MNHNS and CDR2 SASEGT. The ends were cut back, 6 bases at V and 4 bases at J, with 10 bases in the middle. CDR3 size: 14 residues. The CDR3 reads CASRTSNGANVLTF. The CDR3 DNA follows: TGTGCCAGCAGAACTAGCAACGGGGCCAACGTCCTGACTTTC.

For the CDR3, the DNA is TGCGCCAGCAGTTGGGGCCCGATCGGCTACACCTTC. This translates into CASSWGPIGYTF. This chain connects TRBV5-1 to TRBJ1-2; D might be TRBD1 (5 bases). This CDR3 contains 12 residues. With 5 bases removed from V and 8 bases from J, the gap between germline ends came to 13 bases. Germline assignment: CDR1 SGHRS and CDR2 YFSETQ. Supplemented by reference TRBV5-1 and TRBJ1-2, the full variable domain reads KAGVTQTPRYLIKTRGQQVTLSCSPISGHRSVSWYQQTPGQGLQFLFEYFSETQRNKGNFPGRFSGRQFSNSRSEMNVSTLELGDSALYLCASSWGPIGYTFGSGTRLTVV.

This chain joins TRBV30 and TRBJ2-5; TRBD2 aligns across 8 bases. The V and J ends lost 5 bases and 4 bases, in that order; junction bases with no gene match: 6. Germline V gene lookup returns CDR1 GTSNPN and CDR2 SVGIG (reference sequence). The CDR3 has 13 amino acids. In DNA form, the CDR3 reads TGTGCCTGGGGAGGTAGCGGGACAGAGACCCAGTACTTC. It specifies CAWGGSGTETQYF. The full variable domain, rest sourced from reference TRBV30 and TRBJ2-5, is SQTIHQWPATLVQPVGSPLSLECTVEGTSNPNLYWYRQAAGRGLQLLFYSVGIGQISSEVPQNLSASRPQDRQFILSSKKLLLSDSGFYLCAWGGSGTETQYFGPGTRLLVL.

As for this clone: Germline and junction disagree at one end, which may indicate a read error. The chain joins TRBV7-9 to TRBJ1-2; 10 bases agree with TRBD1. The germline V gene encodes CDR1 SEHNR and CDR2 FQNEAQ (reference sequence). The CDR3 has 12 amino acids. The CDR3 here is CSSSDRGLGYTF. CDR3 nucleotide sequence: TGTTCCAGCAGCGACAGGGGGCTGGGCTACACCTTC. The whole variable domain, remainder taken from reference TRBV7-9 and TRBJ1-2, is DTGVSQNPRHKITKRGQNVTFRCDPISEHNRLYWYRQTLGQGPEFLTYFQNEAQLEKSRLLSDRFSAERPKGSFSTLEIQRTEQGDSAMYLCSSSDRGLGYTFGSGTRLTVV.

The genes are TRBV28 and TRBJ2-1, with 9 bases lining up with TRBD2. In germline, CDR1 is MDHEN, CDR2 SYDVKM. The CDR3 has 16 amino acids. The V gene end was trimmed by 4 bases and the J gene end by 3 bases; junction bases not matched to a gene: 7. CDR3 nucleotides: TGTGCCAGCAGTTCATTGACTAGCGGTTACTACAATGAGCAGTTCTTC. This sequence encodes CASSSLTSGYYNEQFF. The entire variable domain, with the rest obtained from reference TRBV28 and TRBJ2-1, is as follows: DVKVTQSSRYLVKRTGEKVFLECVQDMDHENMFWYRQDPGLGLRLIYFSYDVKMKEKGDIPEGYSVSREKKERFSLILESASTNQTSMYLCASSSLTSGYYNEQFFGPGTRLTVL.

The chain joins TRBV5-4 to TRBJ2-7; the D is unclear. Germline lookup yields CDR1 SGHNT and CDR2 YYREEE (reference sequence). V lost 4 bases and J 3 bases, leaving 8 bases between the germline ends. The CDR3 sequence is 12 residues long. In nucleotides, the CDR3 is TGTGCCAGCAGCGCTACTGGCTACGAGCAGTACTTC. Its protein is CASSATGYEQYF.

The V and J genes are TRBV27 and TRBJ2-2; 7 positions match TRBD1. The ends lost 5 bases at V and 4 bases at J; junction bases unmatched: 7. Looked up from germline, CDR1 is MNHEY and CDR2 is SMNVEV (reference sequence). The CDR3 sequence is 15 residues long. CDR3 protein: CASSPETGVTGELFF. CDR3 in DNA: TGTGCCAGCAGTCCTGAAACAGGGGTCACCGGGGAGCTGTTTTTT.

This clone was recorded only once. The chain joins TRBV9 to TRBJ2-1; no clear D gene. Germline assignment: CDR1 SGDLS and CDR2 YYNGEE. V gave up 0 bases and J gave up 6 bases, with 16 bases separating them. CDR3 length equals 16 residues. CDR3 loop: CASSVGAATLANEQFF. Written as DNA, the CDR3 is TGTGCCAGCAGCGTAGGAGCCGCTACTCTCGCCAATGAGCAGTTCTTC.

The chain uses TRBV10-1 and TRBJ2-7; 8 bases map to TRBD2. CDR1 is WNHNN and CDR2 is SYGVQD in the germline V gene (reference sequence). V gave up 4 bases and J gave up 2 bases; unmatched junction bases: 1. The CDR3 runs 13 residues. The CDR3 spells CASSGTSTYEQYF. The CDR3 bases are TGCGCCAGCAGTGGGACTAGCACCTACGAGCAGTACTTC.

Note on this clone: One junction end disagrees with the germline gene, perhaps due to a read error. CDR3 loop: CSSRGTGGGYGYTF. CDR3 bases: TGTTCCAGCAGGGGAACAGGGGGAGGCTATGGCTACACCTTC. The genes are TRBV7-9 and TRBJ1-2, with 8 bases matching TRBD1. This CDR3 region has 14 residues. From germline, CDR1 is SEHNR and CDR2 FQNEAQ (reference sequence).

V and J are TRBV13 and TRBJ2-3; 14 bases match TRBD2. V lost 4 bases, J lost 7 bases, and 7 bases stayed unmatched. The CDR3 has 16 residues. Germline loops: CDR1 PRHDT, CDR2 FYEKMQ (reference sequence). In DNA, the CDR3 is TGTGCCAGCAGCTACGGGACTAGCGGGAGTCGGCATACGCAGTATTTT. It codes for CASSYGTSGSRHTQYF.

This clone appeared a single time. The J gene is TRBJ2-7, the V gene TRBV6-1, with D tentatively TRBD2 (6 bases). The germline V gene has CDR1 MNHNS and CDR2 SASEGT. This CDR3 comprises 15 residues. Trimming took 5 bases from V and 4 from J, leaving 18 bases between them. CDR3 DNA sequence: TGTGCCAGCAGTTTTACGGGACTCCTCACATACGAGCAGTACTTC. This codes for CASSFTGLLTYEQYF.

This chain connects TRBV4-2 to TRBJ2-1, with 10 bases fitting TRBD2. The V and J ends lost 2 bases and 9 bases, in that order; junction bases with no gene match: 7. The length of the CDR3 is 15 residues. From germline, CDR1 is LGHNA and CDR2 YNFKEQ. The CDR3 here is CASSQTPGLATEQFF. The CDR3, as DNA: TGTGCCAGCAGCCAAACGCCGGGACTAGCGACTGAGCAGTTCTTC.

This clone was observed a single time. V and J are TRBV27 and TRBJ1-2; 9 positions agree with TRBD1. The CDR3 is 15 residues long. Germline trimming cut 5 bases from V and 3 bases from J; bases unmatched to any gene: 7. CDR1 is MNHEY, CDR2 SMNVEV, per germline (reference sequence). CDR3: CASSPNRGQYYGYTF. The CDR3 nucleotides read TGTGCCAGCAGTCCAAACAGGGGGCAATACTATGGCTACACCTTC.

The gene calls are TRBV10-2 and TRBJ2-1, with 11 bases that match TRBD1. CDR1 is WSHSY, CDR2 SAAADI, per germline. The CDR3 sequence is 17 residues long. The junction had 15 bases not matched to a gene; V was cut back by 10 bases and J by 4 bases. The CDR3 DNA follows: TGCGCCACTAGGGACAGGGGGAATCCTGGTGTGTACAATGAGCAGTTCTTC. This translates into CATRDRGNPGVYNEQFF.

The chain employs TRBV29-1 and TRBJ1-1; perhaps TRBD1 as D (6 bases). CDR3 length: 12 residues. CDR1 is SQVTM and CDR2 is ANQGSEA in the germline V gene. V lost 6 bases to trimming and J lost 3 bases, with 11 bases between them. The CDR3 protein is CSVNRVDTEAFF. CDR3 coding DNA: TGCAGCGTAAACAGGGTGGACACTGAAGCTTTCTTT.